This T cell receptor beta chain comes out of a study of shared T cell receptors in the human thymus. The method was immunoSEQ multiplex PCR; TCRdb's version includes in-frame clones alone and lacks a portion of them. This table has roughly 710,000 clones, approximately 85% appearing once. A further study also used this sample, focusing on human thymus T cells. As reported in that work: Samples came from healthy Finnish infants during open corrective cardiac surgery. Thymus specimens were resections from corrective heart surgery. In thymic and blood repertoires alike, V and J usage looked biased. Highly overlapping thymic repertoires among unrelated individuals were reported in related research.

The source of this sequence is a girl under three years old with a congenital heart defect. The source material was thymocytes.

The CDR3 here is CASSQDSLGSTEAFF. DNA for the CDR3: TGCGCCAGCAGCCAAGACAGCCTAGGAAGCACTGAAGCTTTCTTT. The V and J genes are TRBV4-3 and TRBJ1-1, with no clear D. The CDR3 is made up of 15 amino acids. Trimming removed 0 bases at V and 4 bases at J, with 12 bases between. Germline CDR1 LGHNA, CDR2 YSLEER.